This T cell receptor beta chain was observed in a study of CD8 T cells in ankylosing spondylitis. The CDR3 has 13 residues. The germline V and J ends were trimmed by 0 bases and 5 bases, with 8 bases remaining between them. In germline, CDR1 is SGHDT, CDR2 YYEEEE. This clonotype appeared a single time. TCRdb itself ran the 5' RACE reads through MiXCR, one entry per CDR3 protein. The table includes about 200,000 distinct CDR3 sequences, about 13% detected once. This clonotype was obtained from a male donor with ankylosing spondylitis or in good health (not recorded which). The V call is TRBV5-6, the J call TRBJ2-5; D unclear. The specimen sequenced was blood, either unsorted or a sorted T cell fraction (not recorded which). CDR3 sequence reads: CASSLALGETQYF. The CDR3 coding sequence is TGTGCCAGCAGCTTGGCCCTAGGGGAGACCCAGTACTTC.